This entry describes one T cell receptor beta chain. Its specific antigen is unknown. Qualities for individual bases were not recorded, and no much larger clone is one base off. The data derive from a study of blood T cell repertoires in COVID-19 (dated by TCRdb to the early 2020s). Concerning the study at large: Collaborator samples came from the United States, Italy and Spain and covered acute and convalescent phases of COVID-19. The dataset comprised deeply sampled blood TCRbeta repertoires from subjects exposed to, actively infected with, or recovered from COVID-19. Samples came from the ongoing ImmuneRACE study (first 160 participants) plus 1,254 subjects from 6 global collaborators. The repertoires were made available in a free public database intended to serve as a resource for research on the immune response to SARS-CoV-2. Where available, HLA class I and class II types were taken from metadata supplied by the sample provider and were not determined by assay-based typing. Nearly every sample came with metadata listing a de-identified subject ID, COVID-19 status, age in years and sex. The prospective study material was composed of cDNA or gDNA derived from T cells, B-cell-depleted T cells, or PBMCs. Overall study outcomes, separate from this receptor: The amount of clinical and demographic metadata varied by source and participant and was provided uncurated.

The collaborating institutions used their own protocols to collect whole blood in K2EDTA tubes. Collaborator samples were shipped for TCRbeta analysis as frozen whole blood, isolated PBMCs, or DNA extracted from either sample type. The germline ends are 6 bases apart after V is trimmed by 1 base and J by 0 bases. Measured from the cysteine to the phenylalanine, the CDR3 is 14 residues long. Here the CDR3 DNA is all that survives: 42 bases in frame from base 1. From a lookup of the germline V gene, CDR1 and CDR2 are SNHLY and FYNNEI. The immunoSEQ Assay, a bias-controlled multiplex PCR, was used to amplify TCRbeta CDR3 regions from genomic DNA. For the original study's pipeline: The number of nucleated cells in each sample was estimated from the amplification of reference gene primers within the assay. To quantify the absolute abundance of each unique TCRbeta CDR3 rearrangement, sequence reads were collapsed and filtered. Productive Simpson clonality was computed per sample as the square root of Simpson's diversity index over productive rearrangements. TCRdb obtained this table from immuneACCESS and retained in-frame rearrangements with V and J assigned. These tables miss some clones; where compared with another copy, unresolved V genes account for less than half of the shortfall, and the remainder is unexplained. The V and J calls and clone size are taken from that table; D and trimming were inferred from the DNA. The sample data list 55,000 to 75,000 clones, and 90% of these were observed just once. Of the sample, roughly 1.3% falls within the top ten clones.

The chain is assembled from TRBV2 and TRBJ2-5, with the D segment identity uncertain. This receptor was taken from a man aged 55 to 69 with acute or convalescent COVID-19. Sequences were obtained from peripheral blood. The nucleotides read TGTGCCAGCAGTGAAGACAGATACCAAGAGACCCAGTACTTC. Its protein reads: CASSEDRYQETQYF.